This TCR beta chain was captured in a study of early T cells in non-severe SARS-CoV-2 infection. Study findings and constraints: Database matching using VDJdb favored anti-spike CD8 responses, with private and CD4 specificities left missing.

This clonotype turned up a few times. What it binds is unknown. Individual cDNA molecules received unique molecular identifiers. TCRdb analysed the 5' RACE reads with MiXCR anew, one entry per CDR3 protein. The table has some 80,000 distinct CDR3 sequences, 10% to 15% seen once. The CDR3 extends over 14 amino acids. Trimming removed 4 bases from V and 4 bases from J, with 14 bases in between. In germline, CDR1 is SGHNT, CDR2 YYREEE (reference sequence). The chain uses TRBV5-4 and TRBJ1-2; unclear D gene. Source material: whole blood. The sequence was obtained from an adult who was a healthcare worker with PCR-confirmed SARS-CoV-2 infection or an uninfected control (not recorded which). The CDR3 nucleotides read TGTGCCAGCAGCGTCGGAGAGGGAGCCTATGGCTACACCTTC. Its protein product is CASSVGEGAYGYTF.